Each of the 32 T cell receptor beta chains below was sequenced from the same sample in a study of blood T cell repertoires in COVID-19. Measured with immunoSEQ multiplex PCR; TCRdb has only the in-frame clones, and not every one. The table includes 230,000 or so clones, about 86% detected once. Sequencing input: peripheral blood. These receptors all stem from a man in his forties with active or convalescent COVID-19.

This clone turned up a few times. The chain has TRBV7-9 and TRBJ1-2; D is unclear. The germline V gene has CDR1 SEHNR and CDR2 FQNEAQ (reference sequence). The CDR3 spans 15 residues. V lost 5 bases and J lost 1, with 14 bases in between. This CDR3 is CASSTQTLLNYGYTF. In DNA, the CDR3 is TGTGCCAGCAGCACCCAGACATTGCTTAACTATGGCTACACCTTC.

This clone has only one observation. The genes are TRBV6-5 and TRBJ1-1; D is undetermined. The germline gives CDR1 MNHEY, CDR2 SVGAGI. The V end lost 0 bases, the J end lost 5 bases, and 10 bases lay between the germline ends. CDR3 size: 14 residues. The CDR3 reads CASSYSWQTTEAFF. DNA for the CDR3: TGTGCCAGCAGTTACTCGTGGCAGACAACTGAAGCTTTCTTT.

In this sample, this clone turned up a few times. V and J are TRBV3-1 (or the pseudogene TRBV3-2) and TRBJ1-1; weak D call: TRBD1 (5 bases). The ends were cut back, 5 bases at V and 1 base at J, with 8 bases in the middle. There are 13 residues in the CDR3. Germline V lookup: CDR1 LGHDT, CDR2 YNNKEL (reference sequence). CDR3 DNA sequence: TGTGCCAGCAGCAAACAGGAGAACACTGAAGCTTTCTTT. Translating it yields CASSKQENTEAFF.

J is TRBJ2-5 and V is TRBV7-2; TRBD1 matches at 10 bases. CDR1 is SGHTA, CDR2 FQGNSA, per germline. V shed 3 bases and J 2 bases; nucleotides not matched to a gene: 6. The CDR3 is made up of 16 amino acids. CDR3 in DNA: TGTGCCAGCAGCTTTACCCGGGACAGGGGACAAGAGACCCAGTACTTC. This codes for CASSFTRDRGQETQYF.

CDR3 amino acids: CATSDFETNTGELFF. CDR3 DNA: TGTGCCACCAGTGATTTTGAGACGAACACCGGGGAGCTGTTTTTT. The V and J genes are TRBV24-1 and TRBJ2-2; D not certain. This CDR3 has 15 amino acids. CDR1 and CDR2 (germline): KGHDR, SFDVKD. Trimming stripped 1 base from V and 0 bases from J, with 5 bases between.

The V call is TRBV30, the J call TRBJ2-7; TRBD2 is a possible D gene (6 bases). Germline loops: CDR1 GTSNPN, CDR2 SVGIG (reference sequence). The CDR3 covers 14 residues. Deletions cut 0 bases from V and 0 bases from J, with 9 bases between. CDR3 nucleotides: TGTGCCTGGAGTGTAGGAGGGGTCTCCTACGAGCAGTACTTC. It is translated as CAWSVGGVSYEQYF.

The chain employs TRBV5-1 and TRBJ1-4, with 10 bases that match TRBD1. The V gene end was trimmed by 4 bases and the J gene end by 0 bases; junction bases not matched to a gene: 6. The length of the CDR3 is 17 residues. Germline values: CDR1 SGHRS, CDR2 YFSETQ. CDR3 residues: CASSLGQGLATNEKLFF. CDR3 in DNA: TGCGCCAGCAGCCTGGGACAGGGGCTTGCAACTAATGAAAAACTGTTTTTT.

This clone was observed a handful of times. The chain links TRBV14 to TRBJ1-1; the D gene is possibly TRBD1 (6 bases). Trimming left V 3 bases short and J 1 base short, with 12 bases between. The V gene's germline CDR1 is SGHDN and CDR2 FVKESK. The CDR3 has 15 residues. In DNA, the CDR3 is TGTGCCAGCAGCCATGTGGACAGACCGAACACTGAAGCTTTCTTT. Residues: CASSHVDRPNTEAFF.

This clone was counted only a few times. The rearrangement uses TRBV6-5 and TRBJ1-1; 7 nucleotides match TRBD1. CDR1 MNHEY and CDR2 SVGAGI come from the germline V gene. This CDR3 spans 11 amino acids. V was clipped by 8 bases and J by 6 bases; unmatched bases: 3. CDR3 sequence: CASHRGAEAFF. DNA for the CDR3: TGTGCCAGCCACAGGGGCGCTGAAGCTTTCTTT.

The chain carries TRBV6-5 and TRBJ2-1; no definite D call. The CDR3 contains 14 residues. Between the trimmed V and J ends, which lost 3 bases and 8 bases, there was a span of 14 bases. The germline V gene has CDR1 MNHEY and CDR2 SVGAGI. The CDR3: CASSYHDKSDEQFF. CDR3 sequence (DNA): TGTGCCAGCAGTTATCATGACAAGTCCGATGAGCAGTTCTTC.

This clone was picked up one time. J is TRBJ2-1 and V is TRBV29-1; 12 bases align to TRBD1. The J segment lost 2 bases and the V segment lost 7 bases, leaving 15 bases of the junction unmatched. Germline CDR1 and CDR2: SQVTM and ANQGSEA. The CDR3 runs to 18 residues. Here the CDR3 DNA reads TGCAGCGGTACGGGACAGGGGGCTTTAGCGGGAGCCTACAATGAGCAGTTCTTC. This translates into CSGTGQGALAGAYNEQFF.

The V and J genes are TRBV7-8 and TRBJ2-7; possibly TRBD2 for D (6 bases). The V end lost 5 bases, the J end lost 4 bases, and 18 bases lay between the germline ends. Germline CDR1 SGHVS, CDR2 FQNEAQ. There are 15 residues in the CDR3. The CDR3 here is CASSQWAGTQYEQYF. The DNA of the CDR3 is TGTGCCAGCAGCCAGTGGGCCGGGACTCAATACGAGCAGTACTTC. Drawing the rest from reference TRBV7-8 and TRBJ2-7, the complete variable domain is GAGVSQSPRYKVAKRGQDVALRCDPISGHVSLFWYQQALGQGPEFLTYFQNEAQLDKSGLPSDRFFAERPEGSVSTLKIQRTQQEDSAVYLCASSQWAGTQYEQYFGPGTRLTVT.

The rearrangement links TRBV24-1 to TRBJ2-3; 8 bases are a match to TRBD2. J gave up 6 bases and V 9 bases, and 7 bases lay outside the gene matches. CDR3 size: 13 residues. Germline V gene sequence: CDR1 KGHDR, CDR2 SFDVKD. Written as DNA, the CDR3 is TGTGCCACCCAGGCTAGCGGGCTGGATACGCAGTATTTT. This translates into CATQASGLDTQYF.

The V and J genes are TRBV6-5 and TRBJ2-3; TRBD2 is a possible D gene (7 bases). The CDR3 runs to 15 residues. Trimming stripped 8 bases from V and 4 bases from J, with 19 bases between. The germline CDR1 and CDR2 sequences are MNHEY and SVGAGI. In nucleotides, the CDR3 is TGTGCCAGCGGCGCCGAGGGGGGGCCTTCAGATACGCAGTATTTT. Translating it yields CASGAEGGPSDTQYF.

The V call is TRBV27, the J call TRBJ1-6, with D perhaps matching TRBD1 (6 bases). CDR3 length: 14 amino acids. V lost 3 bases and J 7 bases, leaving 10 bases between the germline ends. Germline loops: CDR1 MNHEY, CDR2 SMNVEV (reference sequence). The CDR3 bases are TGTGCCAGCAGTTTGGACAGAATAAATTCACCCCTCCACTTT. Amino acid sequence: CASSLDRINSPLHF.

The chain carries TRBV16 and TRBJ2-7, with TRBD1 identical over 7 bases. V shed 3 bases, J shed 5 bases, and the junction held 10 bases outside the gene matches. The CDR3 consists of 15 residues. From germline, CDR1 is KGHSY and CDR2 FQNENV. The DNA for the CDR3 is TGTGCCAGCAGCCAGCGAACAGGGGCGGGCCACGAGCAGTACTTC. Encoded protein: CASSQRTGAGHEQYF.

CDR3 amino acids: CASSWEGGNQPQHF. DNA for the CDR3: TGCGCCAGCAGCTGGGAGGGGGGTAATCAGCCCCAGCATTTT. This rearrangement joins TRBV5-1 to TRBJ1-5; a weak D match, TRBD1 (6 bases). The germline CDR1 and CDR2 sequences are SGHRS and YFSETQ. The CDR3 has 14 residues. V was pared by 3 bases and J by 4 bases, with 11 bases between.

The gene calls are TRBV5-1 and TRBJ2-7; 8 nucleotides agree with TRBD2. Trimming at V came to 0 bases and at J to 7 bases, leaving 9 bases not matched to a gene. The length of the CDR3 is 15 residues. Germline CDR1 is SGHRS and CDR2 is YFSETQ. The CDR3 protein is CASSLGPAGAGEQYF. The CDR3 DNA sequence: TGCGCCAGCAGCTTGGGTCCAGCGGGAGCGGGAGAGCAGTACTTC.

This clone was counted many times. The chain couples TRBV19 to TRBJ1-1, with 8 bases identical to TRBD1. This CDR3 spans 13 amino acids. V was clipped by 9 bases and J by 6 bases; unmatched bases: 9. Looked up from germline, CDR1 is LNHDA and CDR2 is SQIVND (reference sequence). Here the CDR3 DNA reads TGTGCCAGCCGGGACAGGTGGTTGGCTGAAGCTTTCTTT. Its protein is CASRDRWLAEAFF.

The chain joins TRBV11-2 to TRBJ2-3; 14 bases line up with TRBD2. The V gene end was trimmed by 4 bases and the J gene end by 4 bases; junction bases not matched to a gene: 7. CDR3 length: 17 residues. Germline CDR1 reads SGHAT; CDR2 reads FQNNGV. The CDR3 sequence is CASSSGTSGRVADTQYF. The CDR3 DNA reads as TGTGCCAGCAGCTCCGGGACTAGCGGGAGAGTGGCAGATACGCAGTATTTT.

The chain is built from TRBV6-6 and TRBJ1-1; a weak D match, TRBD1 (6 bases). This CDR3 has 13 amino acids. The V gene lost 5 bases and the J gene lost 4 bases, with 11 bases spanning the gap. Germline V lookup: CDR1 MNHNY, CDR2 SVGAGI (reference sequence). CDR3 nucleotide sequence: TGTGCCAGCAGTCCACAGGGTTCCACTGAAGCTTTCTTT. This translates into CASSPQGSTEAFF.

The CDR3 region has the DNA TGTGCCAGCAGCCCCGGGACTAGCGGGAGTCGAGAGACCCAGTACTTC. It is translated as CASSPGTSGSRETQYF. V usage is TRBV27 and J usage is TRBJ2-5; 14 bases are a match to TRBD2. CDR3 length: 16 residues. In germline, CDR1 is MNHEY, CDR2 SMNVEV (reference sequence). The V gene end was trimmed by 6 bases and the J gene end by 4 bases; junction bases not matched to a gene: 7.

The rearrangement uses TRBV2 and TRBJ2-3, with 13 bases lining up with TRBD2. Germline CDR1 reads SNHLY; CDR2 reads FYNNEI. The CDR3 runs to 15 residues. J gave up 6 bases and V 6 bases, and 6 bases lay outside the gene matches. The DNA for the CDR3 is TGTGCCAGCAGGTGGACTAGCGGGAGTGGGGATACGCAGTATTTT. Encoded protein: CASRWTSGSGDTQYF.

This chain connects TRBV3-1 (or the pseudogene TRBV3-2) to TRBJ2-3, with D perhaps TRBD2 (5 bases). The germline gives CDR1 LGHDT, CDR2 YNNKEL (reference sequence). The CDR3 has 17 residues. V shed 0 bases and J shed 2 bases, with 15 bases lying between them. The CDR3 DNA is TGTGCCAGCAGCCAAGACCACGAGGGTAGGATCACAGATACGCAGTATTTT. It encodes CASSQDHEGRITDTQYF.

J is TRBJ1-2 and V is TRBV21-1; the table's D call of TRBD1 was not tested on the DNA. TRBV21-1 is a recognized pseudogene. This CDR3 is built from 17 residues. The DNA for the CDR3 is TGTGCCAGCAGCAAAGGGGCGGGACAGGGGGCGCGTTATGGCTACACCTTC. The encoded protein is CASSKGAGQGARYGYTF.

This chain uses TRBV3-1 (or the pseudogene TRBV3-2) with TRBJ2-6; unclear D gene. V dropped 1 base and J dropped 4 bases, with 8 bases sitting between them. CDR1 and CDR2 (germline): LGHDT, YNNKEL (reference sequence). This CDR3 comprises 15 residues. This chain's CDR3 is CASSQGPLGANVLTF. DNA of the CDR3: TGTGCCAGCAGCCAAGGGCCTCTGGGGGCCAACGTCCTGACTTTC.

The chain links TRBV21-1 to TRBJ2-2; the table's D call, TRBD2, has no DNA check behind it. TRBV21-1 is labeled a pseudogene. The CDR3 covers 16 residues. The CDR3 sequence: CASSKRGRANTGELFF. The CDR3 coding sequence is TGTGCCAGCAGCAAAAGAGGGAGGGCGAACACCGGGGAGCTGTTTTTT.

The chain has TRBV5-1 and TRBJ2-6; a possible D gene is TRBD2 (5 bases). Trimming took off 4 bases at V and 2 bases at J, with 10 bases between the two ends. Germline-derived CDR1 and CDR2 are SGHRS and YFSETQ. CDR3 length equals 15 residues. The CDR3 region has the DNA TGCGCCAGCAGCCAAGGAGGCGCTGGGGCCAACGTCCTGACTTTC. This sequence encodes CASSQGGAGANVLTF.

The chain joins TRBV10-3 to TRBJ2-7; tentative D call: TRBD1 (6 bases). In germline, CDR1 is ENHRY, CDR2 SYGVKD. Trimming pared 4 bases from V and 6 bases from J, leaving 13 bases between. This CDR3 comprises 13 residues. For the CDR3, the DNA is TGTGCCATCAGTGGAACTACAGGGCTCGAGCAGTACTTC. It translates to CAISGTTGLEQYF.

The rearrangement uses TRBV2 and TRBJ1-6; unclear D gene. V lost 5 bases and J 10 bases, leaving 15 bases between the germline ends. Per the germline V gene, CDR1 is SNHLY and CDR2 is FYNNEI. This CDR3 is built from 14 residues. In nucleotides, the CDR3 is TGTGCCAGCAGTTCGACTCAGAATCAATCACCCCTCCACTTT. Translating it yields CASSSTQNQSPLHF.

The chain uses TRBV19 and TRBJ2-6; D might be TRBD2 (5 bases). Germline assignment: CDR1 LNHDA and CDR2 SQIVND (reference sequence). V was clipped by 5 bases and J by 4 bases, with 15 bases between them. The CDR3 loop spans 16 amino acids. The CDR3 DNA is TGTGCCAGTAGTCTAGCATTGAGCTCCGGGGCCAACGTCCTGACTTTC. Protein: CASSLALSSGANVLTF.

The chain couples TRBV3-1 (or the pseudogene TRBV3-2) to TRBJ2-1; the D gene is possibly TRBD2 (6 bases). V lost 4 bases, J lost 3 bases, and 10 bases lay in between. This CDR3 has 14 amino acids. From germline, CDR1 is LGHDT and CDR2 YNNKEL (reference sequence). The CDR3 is CASSRGDFYNEQFF. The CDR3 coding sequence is TGTGCCAGCAGCCGAGGGGACTTCTACAATGAGCAGTTCTTC.